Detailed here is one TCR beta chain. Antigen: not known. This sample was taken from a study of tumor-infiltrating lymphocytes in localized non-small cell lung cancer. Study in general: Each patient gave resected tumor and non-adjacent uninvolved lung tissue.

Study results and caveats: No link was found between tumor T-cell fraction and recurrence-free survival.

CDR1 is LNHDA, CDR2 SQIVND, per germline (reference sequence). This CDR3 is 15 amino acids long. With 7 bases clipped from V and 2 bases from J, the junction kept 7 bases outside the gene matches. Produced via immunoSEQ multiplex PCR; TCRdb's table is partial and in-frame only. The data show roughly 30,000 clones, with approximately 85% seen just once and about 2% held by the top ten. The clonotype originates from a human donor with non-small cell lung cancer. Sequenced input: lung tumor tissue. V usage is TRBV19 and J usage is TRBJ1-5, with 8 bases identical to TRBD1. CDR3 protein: CASTRTGFGNQPQHF. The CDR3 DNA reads TGTGCCAGTACTCGGACAGGGTTTGGCAATCAGCCCCAGCATTTT.